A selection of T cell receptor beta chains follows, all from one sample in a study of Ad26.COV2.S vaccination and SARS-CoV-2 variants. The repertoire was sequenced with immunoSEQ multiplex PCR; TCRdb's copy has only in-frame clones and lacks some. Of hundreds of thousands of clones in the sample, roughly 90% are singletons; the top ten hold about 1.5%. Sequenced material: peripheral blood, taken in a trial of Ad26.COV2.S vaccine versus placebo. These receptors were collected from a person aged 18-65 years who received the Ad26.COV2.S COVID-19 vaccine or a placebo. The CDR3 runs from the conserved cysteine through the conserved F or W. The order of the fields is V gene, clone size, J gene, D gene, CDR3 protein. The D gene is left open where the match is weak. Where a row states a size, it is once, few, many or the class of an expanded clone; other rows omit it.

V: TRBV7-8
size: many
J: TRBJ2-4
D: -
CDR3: CASSLVLGRGNIQYF

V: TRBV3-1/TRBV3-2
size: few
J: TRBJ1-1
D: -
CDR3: CASSQDFTEAFF

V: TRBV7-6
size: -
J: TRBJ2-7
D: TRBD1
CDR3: CASSPGQGAGEQYF

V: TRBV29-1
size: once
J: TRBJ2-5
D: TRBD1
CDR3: CSVAGTEQETQYF

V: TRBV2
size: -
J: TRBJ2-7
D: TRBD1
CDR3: CASRGTGTYEQYF

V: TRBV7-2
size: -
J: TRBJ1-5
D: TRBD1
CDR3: CASSLVQGMNQPQHF

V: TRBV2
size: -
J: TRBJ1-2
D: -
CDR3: CASRPSPEVGYGYTF

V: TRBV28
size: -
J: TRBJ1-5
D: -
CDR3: CASSLLSRGNQPQHF

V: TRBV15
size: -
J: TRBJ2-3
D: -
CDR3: CATSNPGLRDTQYF

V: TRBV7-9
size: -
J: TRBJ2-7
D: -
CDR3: CASSRDRPFYYEQYF

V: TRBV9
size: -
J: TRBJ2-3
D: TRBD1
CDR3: CASSVVGQASTDTQYF